This TCR beta chain was documented in a study of response to subunit inactivated influenza vaccine. Study-wide findings and caveats: Few new T cells, the authors suggested, are recruited by each seasonal influenza vaccination.

As for this clonotype: Antigen: not known.

TCRdb itself ran the RT-PCR reads through MiXCR, one entry per CDR3 protein. This sample yields hundreds of thousands of distinct CDR3 sequences, of which approximately 15% are seen a single time; less than 8.5% belongs to the top ten. The junction had 7 bases not matched to a gene; V was cut back by 0 bases and J by 6 bases. Germline CDR1 and CDR2: MNHEY and SVGAGI. The CDR3 covers 17 residues. V and J are TRBV6-5 and TRBJ2-2, with 10 bases matching TRBD2. The sequence came from a man in his fifties or sixties who received an inactivated influenza vaccine. This specimen was PBMCs from blood, taken 14 to 15 days before vaccination. CDR3 sequence reads: CASSYSPLAGEAGELFF. CDR3 bases: TGTGCCAGCAGTTACTCTCCTCTAGCGGGAGAGGCCGGGGAGCTGTTTTTT.